These 16 T cell receptor beta chains share one sample of origin, sequenced in a study of blood T cell repertoires in COVID-19. The method was immunoSEQ multiplex PCR; TCRdb's version includes in-frame clones alone and lacks a portion of them. The top ten hold about 3% of the sample, which has about 270,000 clones, 75% to 95% seen once. Sequencing was performed on PBMCs or T cells enriched from blood (not recorded which). These receptors were taken from a man aged 35-49 years who had been exposed to COVID-19.

CDR3 loop: CASSPRGDSSSGSTDTQYF. Written as DNA, the CDR3 is TGTGCCAGCAGCCCCCGGGGGGACTCTTCTAGCGGGAGCACAGATACGCAGTATTTT. This chain links TRBV9 with TRBJ2-3; 8 bases fit TRBD2. V shed 4 bases, J shed 0 bases, and the junction held 16 bases outside the gene matches. CDR1 SGDLS and CDR2 YYNGEE come from the germline V gene. CDR3 length equals 19 residues. The full variable domain, completed using reference TRBV9 and TRBJ2-3, is DSGVTQTPKHLITATGQRVTLRCSPRSGDLSVYWYQQSLDQGLQFLIQYYNGEERAKGNILERFSAQQFPDLHSELNLSSLELGDSALYFCASSPRGDSSSGSTDTQYFGPGTRLTVL.

The V and J genes are TRBV18 and TRBJ2-3; 7 bases are shared with TRBD1. The V and J ends lost 4 bases and 0 bases, in that order; junction bases with no gene match: 7. Germline loops: CDR1 KGHSH, CDR2 LQKENI. The CDR3 spans 16 residues. The CDR3, as DNA: TGTGCCAGCTCACGACAGGGAGATGCTAGCACAGATACGCAGTATTTT. Translated: CASSRQGDASTDTQYF. Supplemented by reference TRBV18 and TRBJ2-3, the full variable domain reads NAGVMQNPRHLVRRRGQEARLRCSPMKGHSHVYWYRQLPEEGLKFMVYLQKENIIDESGMPKERFSAEFPKEGPSILRIQQVVRGDSAAYFCASSRQGDASTDTQYFGPGTRLTVL.

The rearrangement joins TRBV7-9 to TRBJ2-1, with TRBD2 matching over 10 bases. The ends lost 6 bases at V and 6 bases at J; junction bases unmatched: 2. Germline V gene data show CDR1 as SEHNR and CDR2 as FQNEAQ (reference sequence). This CDR3 is built from 13 residues. DNA for the CDR3: TGTGCCAGCAGGCGACTAGCGGGCAATGAGCAGTTCTTC. Residues: CASRRLAGNEQFF.

V gene TRBV12-5 combines with J gene TRBJ2-1, with 11 bases matching TRBD1. Unmatched junction bases numbered 3, after V lost 5 bases and J lost 3 bases. The CDR3 has 15 residues. CDR1 and CDR2 (germline): LGHNT, FRNRAP. The CDR3 DNA reads as TGTGCTAGTGGTGCGGACAGGGGGCTCTACAATGAGCAGTTCTTC. This gives the protein CASGADRGLYNEQFF.

This clone was counted a few times. This sequence joins TRBV18 and TRBJ2-2, with D perhaps TRBD2 (5 bases). The germline gives CDR1 KGHSH, CDR2 LQKENI. V was trimmed by 0 bases and J by 4 bases, leaving 9 bases between them. This CDR3 spans 15 amino acids. CDR3 nucleotides: TGTGCCAGCTCACCACCGGCGGGTTCCACCGGGGAGCTGTTTTTT. This encodes CASSPPAGSTGELFF.

The chain recombines TRBV29-1 with TRBJ1-1; D might be TRBD1 (5 bases). CDR1 and CDR2 from the germline V gene are SQVTM and ANQGSEA. Trimming took off 7 bases at V and 5 bases at J, with 20 bases between the two ends. This CDR3 region has 14 residues. The CDR3 DNA is TGCAGCGCTGGACCCGGGGGAAGCTGGACTGAAGCTTTCTTT. Translation: CSAGPGGSWTEAFF. The whole variable domain, remainder taken from reference TRBV29-1 and TRBJ1-1, is SAVISQKPSRDICQRGTSLTIQCQVDSQVTMMFWYRQQPGQSLTLIATANQGSEATYESGFVIDKFPISRPNLTFSTLTVSNMSPEDSSIYLCSAGPGGSWTEAFFGQGTRLTVV.

V usage is TRBV5-4 and J usage is TRBJ2-7; a weak D match, TRBD1 (5 bases). CDR3 length: 15 amino acids. Germline lookup yields CDR1 SGHNT and CDR2 YYREEE (reference sequence). V lost 2 bases to trimming and J lost 1 base, with 13 bases between them. The CDR3 DNA sequence: TGTGCCAGCAGCTTAATTTTTCAGGGTTCCTACGAGCAGTACTTC. Translated: CASSLIFQGSYEQYF.

The V and J genes are TRBV9 and TRBJ1-2; D is uncertain. There are 14 residues in the CDR3. V lost 0 bases, J lost 8 bases, and 14 bases lay in between. CDR1 is SGDLS, CDR2 YYNGEE, per germline. The CDR3 bases are TGTGCCAGCAGCGTAGCGTCAGCAGGAGGGGGCTACACCTTC. This encodes CASSVASAGGGYTF.

This sequence joins TRBV19 and TRBJ1-4, with TRBD1 as a possible D gene (5 bases). Looked up from germline, CDR1 is LNHDA and CDR2 is SQIVND (reference sequence). V was pared by 5 bases and J by 4 bases, with 11 bases between. This CDR3 is 14 amino acids long. The CDR3 region has the DNA TGTGCCAGTAGTTCAAAGGGGCTTAATGAAAAACTGTTTTTT. Its translation: CASSSKGLNEKLFF.

The rearrangement uses TRBV18 and TRBJ1-1; D is possibly TRBD1 (5 bases). Trimming removed 6 bases at V and 3 bases at J, with 14 bases between. Germline assignment: CDR1 KGHSH and CDR2 LQKENI. CDR3 size: 14 residues. The DNA of the CDR3 is TGTGCCAGCTCCCCTGGCCGGGGGGACACTGAAGCTTTCTTT. Its translation: CASSPGRGDTEAFF. The whole variable domain, remainder taken from reference TRBV18 and TRBJ1-1, is NAGVMQNPRHLVRRRGQEARLRCSPMKGHSHVYWYRQLPEEGLKFMVYLQKENIIDESGMPKERFSAEFPKEGPSILRIQQVVRGDSAAYFCASSPGRGDTEAFFGQGTRLTVV.

The V gene is TRBV25-1, the J gene TRBJ2-3, with 8 bases matching TRBD2. The V gene end was trimmed by 7 bases and the J gene end by 5 bases; junction bases not matched to a gene: 5. Per the germline V gene, CDR1 is MGHDK and CDR2 is SYGVNS. This CDR3 spans 13 amino acids. CDR3 loop: CASKAGDRDTQYF. The CDR3 DNA is TGTGCCAGCAAAGCGGGAGACAGAGATACGCAGTATTTT.

This rearrangement joins TRBV7-9 to TRBJ1-1, with 10 positions matching TRBD1. The germline gives CDR1 SEHNR, CDR2 FQNEAQ (reference sequence). CDR3 length equals 18 residues. The junction had 20 bases not matched to a gene; V was cut back by 8 bases and J by 5 bases. The CDR3 protein is CASFLPGWDRGEETEAFF. The CDR3 nucleotides read TGTGCCAGCTTCCTCCCCGGGTGGGACAGGGGCGAGGAGACTGAAGCTTTCTTT.

This clone has just a few counts. The chain has TRBV6-5 and TRBJ1-5, with unresolved D. Germline V gene lookup returns CDR1 MNHEY and CDR2 SVGAGI. CDR3 length equals 14 residues. The V end lost 4 bases, the J end lost 1 base, and 8 bases lay between the germline ends. The CDR3 DNA is TGTGCCAGCAGTTCACACAGAAGCAATCAGCCCCAGCATTTT. It codes for CASSSHRSNQPQHF.

V is TRBV4-1 and J is TRBJ1-2; no clear D gene. Germline assignment: CDR1 MGHRA and CDR2 YSYEKL. The V end was cut by 4 bases, the J end by 0 bases, with 9 bases between. CDR3 length: 14 amino acids. This CDR3 reads CASSPGGTNYGYTF. The CDR3 region has the DNA TGCGCCAGCAGCCCCGGAGGAACTAACTATGGCTACACCTTC.

This chain connects TRBV18 to TRBJ1-4; 12 bases align to TRBD1. J was trimmed by 8 bases and V by 0 bases; bases with no gene match: 10. This CDR3 is 18 amino acids long. Germline V gives CDR1 KGHSH, CDR2 LQKENI. The DNA of the CDR3 is TGTGCCAGCTCACCACCGGGACAGGGGGCATCGGTTAGCGAAAAACTGTTTTTT. Translating it yields CASSPPGQGASVSEKLFF.

The rearrangement links TRBV3-1 (or the pseudogene TRBV3-2) to TRBJ1-5; 11 bases map to TRBD1. The germline gives CDR1 LGHDT, CDR2 YNNKEL (reference sequence). The CDR3 loop spans 17 amino acids. Trimming cost V 0 bases and J 6 bases; bases outside gene matches: 7. The CDR3, as DNA: TGTGCCAGCAGCCAAGATCTCGGACAGGGGGCCCGTCAGCCCCAGCATTTT. This translates into CASSQDLGQGARQPQHF.